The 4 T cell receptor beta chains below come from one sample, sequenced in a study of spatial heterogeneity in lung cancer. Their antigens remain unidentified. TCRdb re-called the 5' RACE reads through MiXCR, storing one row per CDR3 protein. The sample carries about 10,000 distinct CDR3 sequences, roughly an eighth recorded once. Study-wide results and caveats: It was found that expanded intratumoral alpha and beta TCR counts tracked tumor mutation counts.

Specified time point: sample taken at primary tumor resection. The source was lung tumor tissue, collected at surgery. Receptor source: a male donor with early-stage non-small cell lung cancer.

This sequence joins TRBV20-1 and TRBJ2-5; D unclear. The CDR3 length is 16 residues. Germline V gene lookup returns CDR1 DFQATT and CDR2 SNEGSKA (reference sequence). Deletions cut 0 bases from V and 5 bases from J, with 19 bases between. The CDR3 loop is CSARDPRAPKRETQYF. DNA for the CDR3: TGCAGTGCTAGAGACCCCCGGGCCCCGAAGAGGGAGACCCAGTACTTC.

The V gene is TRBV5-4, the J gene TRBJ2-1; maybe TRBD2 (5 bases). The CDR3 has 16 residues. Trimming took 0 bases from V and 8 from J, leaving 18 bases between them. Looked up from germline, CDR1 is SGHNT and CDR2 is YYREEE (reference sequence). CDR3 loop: CASSLGGLPSTDEQFF. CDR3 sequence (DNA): TGTGCCAGCAGCTTGGGAGGACTCCCGTCTACCGATGAGCAGTTCTTC.

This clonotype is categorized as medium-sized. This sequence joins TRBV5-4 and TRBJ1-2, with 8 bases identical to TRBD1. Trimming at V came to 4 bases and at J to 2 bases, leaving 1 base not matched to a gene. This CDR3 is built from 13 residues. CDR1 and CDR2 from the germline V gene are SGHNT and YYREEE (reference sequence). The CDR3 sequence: CASSRQGNYGYTF. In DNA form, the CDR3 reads TGTGCCAGCAGCCGACAGGGGAACTATGGCTACACCTTC.

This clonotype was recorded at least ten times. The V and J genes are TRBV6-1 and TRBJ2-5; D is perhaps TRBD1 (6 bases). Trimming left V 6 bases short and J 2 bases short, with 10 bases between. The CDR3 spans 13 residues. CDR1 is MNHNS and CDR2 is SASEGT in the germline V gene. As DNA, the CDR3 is TGTGCCAGCAGGGGACACTTGCAAGAGACCCAGTACTTC. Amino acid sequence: CASRGHLQETQYF.